This T cell receptor (beta chain) originates from a study of post-analysis software for immune sequencing data. Carried by the TCR beta cDNA libraries were unique molecular identifiers. TCRdb passed the PCR reads through MiXCR, listing each CDR3 protein once. Counted here are more than 350,000 distinct CDR3 sequences, roughly 40% occurring once; the ten biggest clones make up approximately 7.1%. The CDR3 loop spans 15 amino acids. J gave up 0 bases and V 6 bases, and 7 bases lay outside the gene matches. Germline lookup yields CDR1 MDHEN and CDR2 SYDVKM. This clonotype was detected a few times. Its antigen is currently unknown. General study points: There were five or six TRBV segments more frequent in patients than controls, and TRBV5-6, TRBV5-1 and TRBV20-1 were among them.

The genes are TRBV28 and TRBJ2-7, with 8 nucleotides matching TRBD1. Sequencing was done on a sample of blood. The TCR originated in a girl aged 2 to 10 with multiple sclerosis. CDR3 coding DNA: TGTGCCAGCAGACTTCACAGGGGGAGCTCCTACGAGCAGTACTTC. Translation gives CASRLHRGSSYEQYF.